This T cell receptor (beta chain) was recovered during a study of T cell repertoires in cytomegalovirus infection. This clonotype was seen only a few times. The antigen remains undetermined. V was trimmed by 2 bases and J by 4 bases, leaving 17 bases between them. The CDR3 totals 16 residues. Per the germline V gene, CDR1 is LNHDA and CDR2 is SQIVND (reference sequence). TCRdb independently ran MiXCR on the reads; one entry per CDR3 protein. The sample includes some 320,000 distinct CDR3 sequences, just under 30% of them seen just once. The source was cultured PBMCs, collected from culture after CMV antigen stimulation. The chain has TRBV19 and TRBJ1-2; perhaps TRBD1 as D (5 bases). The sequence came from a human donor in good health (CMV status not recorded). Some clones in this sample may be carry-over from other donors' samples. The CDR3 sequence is CASSISRGKQLYGYTF. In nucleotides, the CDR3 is TGTGCCAGTAGTATATCGCGGGGGAAACAACTCTATGGCTACACCTTC.